One T cell receptor beta chain is described in this entry. Which antigen it targets is not known. The sample holds no much larger clone one base away, and base qualities are not on file. This record comes from a study of T cell repertoires in cytomegalovirus infection (dated by TCRdb to the late 2010s). For the wider study: Alongside well-studied HLA-B-restricted epitopes, the peptide stimulations were aimed at recently identified HLA-C-restricted CMV epitopes, whose presentation resists viral immunomodulation. Donor HLA type was relevant to the analysis, as public TCR beta signatures indicated carriage of CMV infection together with the matching HLA type.

Sequenced on an Illumina HiSeq 1500. The raw public data were reprocessed by TCRdb itself: fastp quality trimming at Q25, MiXCR clonotype calling, in-frame beta chains only. Each CDR3 protein gets just one entry, which takes the most common genes and DNA from the rows behind it. This sample lists 550,000 to 850,000 distinct CDR3 sequences; around 30% were detected once. The top ten constitute over 15% of the sample. Study-level results and caveats: In both this cohort and an independent cohort of 352 donors, the cumulative frequency of public TCR beta family members distinguished carriers of CMV infection plus the relevant HLA type. In the ex vivo response, HLA-C-restricted CMV-specific TCR beta clonotypes were dominant, and in two of eight donors the single most frequent clonotype came from this HLA-C-restricted group.

What the treatment or condition label conveys for this sample: in vitro stimulation with specific CMV peptide epitopes to enrich CMV-specific T cells. The CDR1 and CDR2 encoded by the germline V gene are ENHRY and SYGVKD. The CDR3 holds 15 amino acids from the cysteine to the phenylalanine. Kept here is only the CDR3 DNA, which spans 45 bases and is read in frame from base 1. V is trimmed back by 8 bases and J by 4 bases, and the junction contains 11 bases that no gene match accounts for. Material: cultured PBMCs, obtained from culture after CMV antigen stimulation. This receptor was identified in a human donor in good health (CMV status not recorded). Some clones in this sample may be carry-over from other donors' samples. The chain employs TRBV10-3 and TRBJ1-2, with 9 bases in between that match TRBD1. The CDR3 loop reads CAILAGTGSAYGYTF. The DNA is TGTGCCATCTTGGCCGGGACAGGGTCAGCCTATGGCTACACCTTC.